Given below is one T cell receptor (beta chain) in context. The antigen it binds to is not known. No base quality information exists; no much larger clone differs at one position. Trimming takes 1 base from V and 5 bases from J, and the germline ends sit 9 bases apart. CDR1 and CDR2, per the germline V gene, are LGHNA and YSLEER. The CDR3 covers 14 residues, taking in both the cysteine and the phenylalanine. The kept DNA is CDR3 alone, 42 bases in frame from the first base. Patients with a history of autoimmune disease or receiving systemic immunosuppression were excluded from the trial. In every dose cohort, peripheral blood was drawn for TCR sequencing at baseline, cycle 4 day 1, and cycle 7 day 1. Samples came from an open-label, multicenter, first-in-human phase I dose-escalation trial of ivuxolimab. Adults with locally advanced or metastatic melanoma, renal cell carcinoma, hepatocellular carcinoma or head and neck squamous cell carcinoma were enrolled in the trial. Before TCR sequencing, CD4+ T cells and CD8+ T cells from peripheral blood were sorted into separate populations.

The sample originates from a study of OX40 agonist ivuxolimab in advanced cancers. Context from the whole study: Ivuxolimab was a fully human IgG2 agonistic monoclonal antibody targeting the costimulatory receptor OX40 (CD134). Intravenous ivuxolimab was administered to patients every 2 weeks at six dose levels: 0.01, 0.1, 0.3, 1.5, 3 and 10 mg/kg. Among the roughly 54 dose-escalation patients, roughly 20 had hepatocellular carcinoma, approximately 15 melanoma, 9 renal cell carcinoma and 9 head and neck cancer. In the dose-escalation cohort, 82.7% of patients were male, and the mean age was roughly 60 years, with a range of about 23 to 85. Prior anti-PD-1, anti-PD-L1 or anti-CTLA-4 therapy was permitted, and about 40% of dose-escalation patients had received checkpoint inhibitors. Three dose-escalation patients achieved partial responses, one with hepatocellular carcinoma and two with cutaneous melanoma. Peripheral TCRbeta sequencing was intended to test whether TCR sequence diversity was altered and clonal T-cell expansion was caused by ivuxolimab. The paper reports the monotherapy dose-escalation portion (N of about 47 patients) of the phase I ivuxolimab trial.

Genomic DNA was extracted from sorted cells for sequencing of the TCRbeta CDR3 region. The immunoSEQ Assay was used to sequence the TCRbeta CDR3 regions. The table was pulled from immuneACCESS by TCRdb, which kept in-frame rearrangements only. Such tables lose some clones; where checked, under half of the loss comes from unresolved V genes, and the rest has no known cause. In all, the sample holds under 85,000 clones, and more than 75% of those were seen once. About 0.45% of the sample is taken by the ten largest. Overall study outcomes, separate from this receptor: Clonal expansion of both CD4+ and CD8+ blood T cells was observed from baseline to week 6 at doses 0.1 to 3.0 mg/kg. In the 0.1-3.0 mg/kg groups, partial responders had among the lowest normalized peripheral clonal expansion, particularly in CD8+ T cells. Low levels of normalized T-cell clonal expansion were also seen in some nonresponding patients. Antigen specificity was not determined for the clonally expanded peripheral T cells. After ivuxolimab, more expanded clones were found on average in CD8+ T cells than in CD4+ T cells.

This chain joins TRBV4-3 to TRBJ2-1; a confident D gene designation cannot be given. The clonotype was recovered from an adult with an advanced solid tumor such as melanoma, head and neck, liver or kidney cancer. The starting material was CD4+ or CD8+ T cells sorted from blood, obtained in a trial of the OX40 agonist ivuxolimab. The nucleotides read TGCGCCAGCAGCCAAGGGCGGCCAAACAATGAGCAGTTCTTC. Its protein is CASSQGRPNNEQFF.